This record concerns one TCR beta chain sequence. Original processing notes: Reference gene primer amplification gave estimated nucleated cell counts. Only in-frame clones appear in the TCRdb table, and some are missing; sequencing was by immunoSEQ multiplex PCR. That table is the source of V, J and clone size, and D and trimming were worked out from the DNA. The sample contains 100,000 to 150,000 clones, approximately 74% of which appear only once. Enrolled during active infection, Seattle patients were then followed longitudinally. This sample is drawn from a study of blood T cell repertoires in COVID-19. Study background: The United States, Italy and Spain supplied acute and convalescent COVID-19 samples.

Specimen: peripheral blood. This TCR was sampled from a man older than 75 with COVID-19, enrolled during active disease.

The CDR3 loop reads CASSDGMGSYNEQFF. DNA of the CDR3: TGTGCCAGCAGTGACGGGATGGGCTCCTACAATGAGCAGTTCTTC. The rearrangement uses TRBV6-1 and TRBJ2-1; D is perhaps TRBD2 (5 bases). V lost 3 bases and J lost 0, with 9 bases in between. The CDR3 is 15 amino acids. Germline values: CDR1 MNHNS, CDR2 SASEGT.